Listed below are T cell receptor beta chains from one sample, sequenced in a study of blood T cell repertoires in COVID-19. The data were produced by immunoSEQ multiplex PCR, yet TCRdb's version contains in-frame clones alone and is incomplete. The table includes about 73,000 clones, around 77% detected once. The specimen was peripheral blood. These receptors all come from a man aged 65 to 79 with COVID-19, enrolled during active disease. CDR3s include the opening cysteine and the closing phenylalanine or tryptophan. D genes are given only for firm matches.

>-|TRBV9
CASSPRTLQETQYF
>-|TRBV2
CASSQDSQNQPQHF
>-|TRBV27
CASSLINGGDSPLHF
>TRBD1|TRBV7-9
CASSLAVQGADTEAFF
>-|TRBV4-2
CASSKIADTKETQYF
>-|TRBV28
CASSSENTIYF
>-|TRBV24-1
CATSDRGGENTEAFF
>-|TRBV24-1
CATSDLRGNTGELFF
>-|TRBV21-1
CASSKLRGPRETQYF
>-|TRBV3-1/TRBV3-2
CASSQDGGFSGNTIYF
>-|TRBV11-1
CASSLAPSQPQHF
>TRBD2|TRBV7-6
CASSLKAGRTDTQYF
>TRBD2|TRBV30
CAWSRLAAITDTQYF
>-|TRBV5-4
CASSPPGNKNTEAFF
>-|TRBV9
CASSVGHGFNEKLFF
>TRBD2|TRBV18
CASSPSGRADEQYF
>TRBD1|TRBV7-9
CASSPDRGVKEKLFF
>-|TRBV7-3
CASSLQPGIDGYTF
>TRBD1|TRBV7-9
CASSSTGIRVYGYTF
>-|TRBV10-2
CASSPGNEKLFF
>-|TRBV27
CASSPARAAEKLFF
>TRBD1|TRBV19
CASSASWDRSYEQYF
>TRBD1|TRBV24-1
CATSPTGQRTEAFF
>TRBD1|TRBV10-3
CATGQGMANTGELFF
>-|TRBV7-9
CASSSDPSGGRAFF
>-|TRBV7-2
CASSFGYGNYGYTF
>TRBD2|TRBV29-1
CSVGPSGSATGELFF
>-|TRBV3-1/TRBV3-2
CASSQGTANSGNTIYF
>-|TRBV27
CASSSTINTGELFF
>-|TRBV3-1/TRBV3-2
CASSQPGGGTLNEKLFF
>-|TRBV2
CASRWDIWGNTEAFF
>-|TRBV28
CASSYRTDNYEQYF
>-|TRBV2
CASSEGQATYGYTF
>TRBD2|TRBV11-2
CASCRGVQETQYF
>-|TRBV6-5
CASSYSPVGNTIYF
>TRBD2|TRBV18
CASSPQAGVSYEQYF
>TRBD2|TRBV2
CASSEAGLAGAEQYF